A selection of T cell receptor beta chains follows, all from one sample in a study of blood T cell repertoires in COVID-19. Profiled with immunoSEQ multiplex PCR; TCRdb holds only in-frame clones, not every one. This sample has over 350,000 clones; approximately 89% occur once, and the top ten carry just over 0.85%. Sequencing was performed on PBMCs or T cells enriched from blood (not recorded which). These receptors all come from a woman in her 40s who had been exposed to COVID-19. Each CDR3 is given without its conserved first and last residue. The order of the fields is V gene, CDR3 protein.

V gene: TRBV13
CDR3 protein: ASSFRDRGYT

V gene: TRBV9
CDR3 protein: ASSVPPSGNEQF

V gene: TRBV9
CDR3 protein: ASSVTSGIEQF

V gene: TRBV11-3
CDR3 protein: ASSLGALVPYGYT

V gene: TRBV27
CDR3 protein: ASLLTGPLKSDTEAF

V gene: TRBV19
CDR3 protein: ASSMFGAGGRSYGYT

V gene: TRBV29-1
CDR3 protein: SGQGGLGNYGYT

V gene: TRBV19
CDR3 protein: ASSPDRSSYNEQF

V gene: TRBV6-5
CDR3 protein: ASSLTGGPNQPQH

V gene: TRBV9
CDR3 protein: ASSVAGQGAQEQY

V gene: TRBV9
CDR3 protein: ASSVAIPDTQY

V gene: TRBV7-6
CDR3 protein: ASSLLTGYTDTQY

V gene: TRBV11-3
CDR3 protein: ASSLGRTSGNTIY

V gene: TRBV5-1
CDR3 protein: ASSPGTRVTDTQY

V gene: TRBV7-3
CDR3 protein: ASSQRQGDTQY

V gene: TRBV14
CDR3 protein: ASSQPGENTEAF

V gene: TRBV7-2
CDR3 protein: ASSLGSGTLETQY

V gene: TRBV18
CDR3 protein: ASSELDIVNSPLH

V gene: TRBV5-6
CDR3 protein: ASSLQGEVKNIQY

V gene: TRBV20-1
CDR3 protein: SASAFNSYEQY

V gene: TRBV4-2
CDR3 protein: ASSGQGGAYNEQF

V gene: TRBV19
CDR3 protein: ASSITGTTDTQY